One and the same sample provided the 32 T cell receptor beta chains below, sequenced in a study of technical replicates of blood from four donors (dated by TCRdb to between 2016 and 2019). The library was produced with the immunoSEQ multiplex PCR assay. TCRdb's version of the immuneACCESS table is confined to in-frame rearrangements and falls short of the full clone set. An unresolved V gene accounts for under half of the shortfall where checked; the remainder is of unknown origin. The sample includes approximately 82,000 clones, with 96% observed a single time. The ten largest clones capture around 0.38% of the sample. The sequencing input was T cells isolated from PBMCs. The receptors stem from a human donor in good health.

This clone was observed a single time. The V gene is TRBV25-1, the J gene TRBJ1-1; 9 bases match TRBD1. J gave up 0 bases and V 5 bases, and 13 bases lay outside the gene matches. CDR3 size: 18 residues. Germline V lookup: CDR1 MGHDK, CDR2 SYGVNS. CDR3 region: CASSPSPGQGIMNTEAFF. CDR3 bases: TGTGCCAGCAGTCCGAGCCCCGGACAGGGGATAATGAACACTGAAGCTTTCTTT.

This chain uses TRBV9 with TRBJ1-3, with unresolved D. V was trimmed by 4 bases and J by 0 bases, leaving 20 bases between them. This CDR3 spans 18 amino acids. Germline V gives CDR1 SGDLS, CDR2 YYNGEE. CDR3 loop: CASSPGGFGAYSGNTIYF. CDR3 DNA: TGTGCCAGCAGCCCGGGTGGTTTCGGCGCTTACTCTGGAAACACCATATATTTT.

V is TRBV6-5 and J is TRBJ1-1; no clear D. V was shortened by 6 bases and J by 10 bases, with 15 bases between the two germline ends. Germline V gene sequence: CDR1 MNHEY, CDR2 SVGAGI. This CDR3 comprises 12 residues. In nucleotides, the CDR3 is TGTGCCAGCAGGCCCCCGGACTGGAGAGCTTTCTTT. Translated, it gives CASRPPDWRAFF.

The chain joins TRBV7-9 to TRBJ2-1; the match to TRBD2 covers 8 bases. The CDR3 consists of 14 residues. Looked up from germline, CDR1 is SEHNR and CDR2 is FQNEAQ (reference sequence). Trimming at V came to 7 bases and at J to 6 bases, leaving 8 bases not matched to a gene. The CDR3 spells CASTGGERVNEQFF. CDR3 DNA sequence: TGTGCCAGCACGGGGGGGGAAAGGGTCAATGAGCAGTTCTTC.

The chain uses TRBV11-2 and TRBJ2-1, with a weak D call TRBD2 (5 bases). CDR1 SGHAT and CDR2 FQNNGV come from the germline V gene. CDR3 size: 11 residues. With 6 bases removed from V and 7 bases from J, the gap between germline ends came to 7 bases. Written as DNA, the CDR3 is TGTGCCAGCAGTACGGGAAATGAGCAGTTCTTC. It is translated as CASSTGNEQFF.

The chain combines TRBV29-1 with TRBJ2-3; TRBD1 matches at 8 bases. Germline V CDR1 and CDR2: SQVTM, ANQGSEA. CDR3 size: 15 residues. V lost 4 bases to trimming and J lost 0 bases; unmatched junction nucleotides: 6. Here the CDR3 reads CSVAPGQDSTDTQYF. DNA of the CDR3: TGCAGCGTTGCCCCGGGACAGGATAGCACAGATACGCAGTATTTT.

V is TRBV5-4 and J is TRBJ1-1; 9 bases agree with TRBD1. CDR1 is SGHNT, CDR2 YYREEE, per germline (reference sequence). This CDR3 is built from 18 residues. The J segment lost 3 bases and the V segment lost 0 bases, leaving 12 bases of the junction unmatched. The CDR3 DNA follows: TGTGCCAGCAGCTTGGTATTGGGGACAGGGCGGATAGACACTGAAGCTTTCTTT. It codes for CASSLVLGTGRIDTEAFF.

The rearrangement joins TRBV19 to TRBJ2-5, with D hard to call. This CDR3 has 15 amino acids. The germline V gene encodes CDR1 LNHDA and CDR2 SQIVND (reference sequence). Trimming shortened V by 1 base and J by 1 base, and 10 bases separated the two germline ends. CDR3 in amino acids: CASSIGGRPQETQYF. In DNA form, the CDR3 reads TGTGCCAGTAGTATAGGAGGCCGACCCCAAGAGACCCAGTACTTC.

J is TRBJ2-2 and V is TRBV5-1; TRBD2 might be the D (6 bases). The CDR3 loop spans 15 amino acids. Trimming left V 7 bases short and J 2 bases short, with 15 bases between. Germline lookup yields CDR1 SGHRS and CDR2 YFSETQ. CDR3 sequence (DNA): TGCGCCAGCTCCCGGGACTCAAAAAACACCGGGGAGCTGTTTTTT. Amino acids: CASSRDSKNTGELFF.

V is TRBV7-9 and J is TRBJ1-2, with 7 bases aligning to TRBD1. Germline trimming cut 6 bases from V and 4 bases from J; bases unmatched to any gene: 5. The CDR3 spans 13 residues. Germline-derived CDR1 and CDR2 are SEHNR and FQNEAQ (reference sequence). The CDR3 sequence: CASSPGTAYGYTF. The CDR3 DNA sequence: TGTGCCAGCAGTCCCGGGACAGCCTATGGCTACACCTTC.

The chain recombines TRBV4-3 with TRBJ2-7, with D maybe TRBD2 (6 bases). This CDR3 contains 14 residues. Trimming took off 0 bases at V and 3 bases at J, with 9 bases between the two ends. CDR1 and CDR2 (germline): LGHNA, YSLEER. The CDR3 sequence: CASSQDGRSYEQYF. Here the CDR3 DNA reads TGCGCCAGCAGCCAAGATGGGAGGAGCTACGAGCAGTACTTC.

The chain employs TRBV11-3 and TRBJ2-7; D may be TRBD1 (6 bases). Germline V lookup: CDR1 SGHNT, CDR2 YENEEA. The CDR3 has 14 amino acids. Trimming left V 4 bases short and J 3 bases short, with 13 bases between. CDR3 sequence: CASSSLDSFYEQYF. Written as DNA, the CDR3 is TGTGCCAGCAGCTCACTGGACAGCTTCTACGAGCAGTACTTC.

The chain is built from TRBV9 and TRBJ1-5; 9 bases are shared with TRBD1. The CDR3 contains 16 residues. Trimming took 0 bases from V and 4 from J; bases not matched to a gene: 5. The germline V gene encodes CDR1 SGDLS and CDR2 YYNGEE. CDR3 sequence reads: CASSVGGQGANQPQHF. The DNA of the CDR3 is TGTGCCAGCAGCGTAGGGGGACAGGGTGCAAATCAGCCCCAGCATTTT.

This chain uses TRBV12-5 with TRBJ2-1, with TRBD2 matching over 7 bases. Germline V gene data show CDR1 as LGHNT and CDR2 as FRNRAP. With V trimmed by 0 bases and J by 4 bases, 21 bases remained unmatched. This CDR3 has 21 residues. The CDR3 loop reads CASGLVFSEPAASGTYNEQFF. CDR3 nucleotides: TGTGCTAGTGGTTTGGTATTCTCCGAGCCCGCGGCGAGCGGGACTTACAATGAGCAGTTCTTC.

The chain carries TRBV9 and TRBJ1-1; tentative D call: TRBD1 (5 bases). The germline V and J ends were trimmed by 2 bases and 1 base, with 15 bases remaining between them. Germline V lookup: CDR1 SGDLS, CDR2 YYNGEE. The CDR3 contains 16 residues. CDR3 nucleotides: TGTGCCAGCAGCGTCGGAGCACAGGTATCGAACACTGAAGCTTTCTTT. It yields the protein CASSVGAQVSNTEAFF. Full variable domain (rest looked up from reference TRBV9 and TRBJ1-1): DSGVTQTPKHLITATGQRVTLRCSPRSGDLSVYWYQQSLDQGLQFLIQYYNGEERAKGNILERFSAQQFPDLHSELNLSSLELGDSALYFCASSVGAQVSNTEAFFGQGTRLTVV.

The CDR3, as DNA: TGTGCCAGCAGCTGGACTAGCGGGATCGGTCGCGACACCGGGGAGCTGTTTTTT. Its protein is CASSWTSGIGRDTGELFF. The chain combines TRBV7-2 with TRBJ2-2; 12 positions match TRBD2. CDR3 length: 18 residues. Germline CDR1 is SGHTA and CDR2 is FQGNSA. V dropped 4 bases and J dropped 3; count of bases not matched to a gene: 9.

The V call is TRBV6-6, the J call TRBJ1-1; D is ambiguous. V gave up 1 base and J gave up 1 base, with 7 bases separating them. CDR1 MNHNY and CDR2 SVGAGI come from the germline V gene (reference sequence). This CDR3 is 14 amino acids long. CDR3 loop: CASSYLGENTEAFF. CDR3 coding DNA: TGTGCCAGCAGTTACTTAGGAGAGAACACTGAAGCTTTCTTT.

This sequence joins TRBV11-3 and TRBJ1-2; D unclear. Per germline, CDR1 SGHNT and CDR2 YENEEA. The CDR3 covers 11 residues. The V end lost 5 bases, the J end lost 8 bases, and 9 bases lay between the germline ends. The DNA of the CDR3 is TGTGCCAGCAGCCGAGGGTTGGGCTACACCTTC. Translated: CASSRGLGYTF. The full variable domain, its missing parts supplied by reference TRBV11-3 and TRBJ1-2, is EAGVVQSPRYKIIEKKQPVAFWCNPISGHNTLYWYLQNLGQGPELLIRYENEEAVDDSQLPKDRFSAERLKGVDSTLKIQPAELGDSAVYLCASSRGLGYTFGSGTRLTVV.

This rearrangement joins TRBV28 to TRBJ2-5, with 8 nucleotides matching TRBD2. CDR1 is MDHEN and CDR2 is SYDVKM in the germline V gene. The CDR3 consists of 13 residues. Unmatched junction bases numbered 6, after V lost 10 bases and J lost 2 bases. CDR3: CATNVAGQETQYF. CDR3 in DNA: TGTGCCACCAATGTAGCGGGACAAGAGACCCAGTACTTC. The whole variable domain, remainder taken from reference TRBV28 and TRBJ2-5, is DVKVTQSSRYLVKRTGEKVFLECVQDMDHENMFWYRQDPGLGLRLIYFSYDVKMKEKGDIPEGYSVSREKKERFSLILESASTNQTSMYLCATNVAGQETQYFGPGTRLLVL.

The chain combines TRBV27 with TRBJ1-2, with D possibly TRBD1 on 6 matching bases. CDR3 length equals 15 residues. V lost 2 bases and J 8 bases, leaving 18 bases between the germline ends. Germline V gene data show CDR1 as MNHEY and CDR2 as SMNVEV (reference sequence). DNA for the CDR3: TGTGCCAGCAGTTTAGGAGCGGGGGGCGGATCCGGCTACACCTTC. This translates into CASSLGAGGGSGYTF.

The count of this clone is one. This chain connects TRBV7-2 to TRBJ2-7, with D uncertain. The ends were cut back, 4 bases at V and 2 bases at J, with 15 bases in the middle. Germline V lookup: CDR1 SGHTA, CDR2 FQGNSA. The CDR3 extends over 15 amino acids. The CDR3 region has the DNA TGTGCCAGCAGCTCTCCCATCAAGAGCACCTACGAGCAGTACTTC. Translation gives CASSSPIKSTYEQYF. Using reference TRBV7-2 and TRBJ2-7 for the parts outside the CDR3, the full variable domain is GAGVSQSPSNKVTEKGKDVELRCDPISGHTALYWYRQSLGQGLEFLIYFQGNSAPDKSGLPSDRFSAERTGGSVSTLTIQRTQQEDSAVYLCASSSPIKSTYEQYFGPGTRLTVT.

The V gene is TRBV28, the J gene TRBJ1-5; D not certain. The CDR3 has 16 amino acids. Germline V CDR1 and CDR2: MDHEN, SYDVKM. Trimming removed 2 bases at V and 2 bases at J, with 13 bases between. CDR3 loop: CASSLAGHGGNQPQHF. In nucleotides, the CDR3 is TGTGCCAGCAGTTTAGCAGGCCACGGGGGCAATCAGCCCCAGCATTTT.

This chain links TRBV5-6 with TRBJ2-1; 8 nucleotides line up with TRBD2. Germline V gives CDR1 SGHDT, CDR2 YYEEEE. The CDR3 sequence is 16 residues long. With V trimmed by 4 bases and J by 7 bases, 13 bases remained unmatched. In nucleotides, the CDR3 is TGTGCCAGCAGCACGGCCGTGCGGGAGGTTTATAATGAGCAGTTCTTC. Residues: CASSTAVREVYNEQFF.

V usage is TRBV4-2 and J usage is TRBJ2-1; 11 bases match TRBD2. Germline V gene sequence: CDR1 LGHNA, CDR2 YNFKEQ. The CDR3 runs 17 residues. With V trimmed by 3 bases and J by 4 bases, 8 bases remained unmatched. The CDR3 loop is CASSHLGTSGSYNEQFF. The DNA for the CDR3 is TGTGCCAGCAGCCACCTGGGAACTAGCGGGAGTTACAATGAGCAGTTCTTC.

DNA for the CDR3: TGTGCCAGCAGCGTAAAGCGGGAGTCGTACAATGAGCAGTTCTTC. This translates into CASSVKRESYNEQFF. The chain links TRBV9 to TRBJ2-1; 8 bases agree with TRBD2. The CDR3 loop spans 15 amino acids. Per the germline V gene, CDR1 is SGDLS and CDR2 is YYNGEE. V lost 1 base and J lost 4; bases outside the gene matches: 4.

This clone was picked up one time. This chain connects TRBV2 to TRBJ2-7; TRBD1 agrees at 9 bases. V dropped 4 bases and J dropped 5; count of bases not matched to a gene: 6. Germline V CDR1 and CDR2: SNHLY, FYNNEI. The CDR3 has 14 residues. The CDR3 DNA is TGTGCCAGCAGTGGCCCCGGGACAGGGAACGAGCAGTACTTC. As protein: CASSGPGTGNEQYF.

The chain joins TRBV4-1 to TRBJ2-5, with 7 positions matching TRBD2. The CDR3 consists of 12 residues. Germline trimming cut 4 bases from V and 9 bases from J; bases unmatched to any gene: 5. Germline V gene data show CDR1 as MGHRA and CDR2 as YSYEKL. CDR3 DNA: TGCGCCAGCAGCCTCGGACTAGGGGCCCAGTACTTC. As protein: CASSLGLGAQYF.

The chain joins TRBV25-1 to TRBJ2-1, with TRBD2 matching over 11 bases. This CDR3 has 17 amino acids. Trimming took 1 base from V and 2 from J; bases not matched to a gene: 4. The germline gives CDR1 MGHDK, CDR2 SYGVNS. CDR3 DNA: TGTGCCAGCAGTGAATCTAGCGGGAGGAGAACCTACAATGAGCAGTTCTTC. Translating it yields CASSESSGRRTYNEQFF.

The rearrangement joins TRBV7-9 to TRBJ2-1; D call uncertain. Per germline, CDR1 SEHNR and CDR2 FQNEAQ (reference sequence). The CDR3 has 13 residues. The germline V and J ends were trimmed by 2 bases and 10 bases, with 12 bases remaining between them. The CDR3 reads CASSLSEDQEQFF. The CDR3 nucleotides read TGTGCCAGCAGCTTATCTGAGGATCAAGAGCAGTTCTTC. The entire variable domain, with the rest obtained from reference TRBV7-9 and TRBJ2-1, is as follows: DTGVSQNPRHKITKRGQNVTFRCDPISEHNRLYWYRQTLGQGPEFLTYFQNEAQLEKSRLLSDRFSAERPKGSFSTLEIQRTEQGDSAMYLCASSLSEDQEQFFGPGTRLTVL.

The chain employs TRBV7-2 and TRBJ2-1; possible D gene TRBD1, 5 bases. Germline V gene data show CDR1 as SGHTA and CDR2 as FQGNSA. The V end was cut by 4 bases, the J end by 4 bases, with 14 bases between. The CDR3 loop spans 15 amino acids. The CDR3, as DNA: TGTGCCAGCAGCTCGCTAGGGGCAGGGTACAATGAGCAGTTCTTC. It codes for CASSSLGAGYNEQFF.

The genes are TRBV5-1 and TRBJ2-1; D possibly corresponds to TRBD2 (5 bases). The length of the CDR3 is 13 residues. The germline gives CDR1 SGHRS, CDR2 YFSETQ. The V and J ends lost 1 base and 5 bases respectively, with 7 bases between them. The CDR3 region has the DNA TGCGCCAGCAGCTTGACGGGAAACAATGAGCAGTTCTTC. Its protein is CASSLTGNNEQFF.

The chain employs TRBV7-8 and TRBJ2-3; 10 bases match TRBD2. The CDR3 spans 16 residues. CDR1 and CDR2 from the germline V gene are SGHVS and FQNEAQ. Trimming took 5 bases from V and 4 from J; bases not matched to a gene: 9. The CDR3 DNA is TGTGCCAGCAGCCCGACCCTAGCGGGAGTGGCAGATACGCAGTATTTT. It yields the protein CASSPTLAGVADTQYF. Full variable domain (rest looked up from reference TRBV7-8 and TRBJ2-3): GAGVSQSPRYKVAKRGQDVALRCDPISGHVSLFWYQQALGQGPEFLTYFQNEAQLDKSGLPSDRFFAERPEGSVSTLKIQRTQQEDSAVYLCASSPTLAGVADTQYFGPGTRLTVL.